The rows below give T cell receptor beta chains drawn from one sample of a study of blood T cell repertoires in COVID-19. Profiling relied on immunoSEQ multiplex PCR, and the TCRdb table lists in-frame clones only, not all of them. The sample includes 95,000 to 100,000 clones, more than 80% of them seen just once. The specimen was peripheral blood. Every receptor here comes from a human donor in a cohort sampled during active COVID-19. Both conserved end residues are trimmed from each CDR3. Size tells how often a clone was seen (once, few, many) or the class of an expanded clone, and some rows leave it out.

j_gene	v_gene	abundance	len	CDR3aa
TRBJ2-7	TRBV7-6	-	11	ASSHSVTYEQY
TRBJ2-6	TRBV5-1	-	12	ASKWGEGANVLT
TRBJ2-3	TRBV7-9	-	15	ASSRIGGVGSTDTQY
TRBJ2-2	TRBV6-4	-	10	ASSEISGELF
TRBJ1-1	TRBV29-1	-	10	SVEGSLFEAF
TRBJ1-2	TRBV6-5	-	12	ASRPGTYFYGYT
TRBJ2-7	TRBV3-1/TRBV3-2	few	13	ASSLGTLKAYEQY
TRBJ2-7	TRBV19	-	14	ASSNLGGQGVYEQY
TRBJ1-1	TRBV2	-	12	ATGQEVAMPEAF
TRBJ2-5	TRBV18	-	12	ASSRGQLQETQY
TRBJ1-1	TRBV19	-	11	ASPDRGQTEAF
TRBJ1-5	TRBV6-6	-	13	ASSYSAGQNQPQH
TRBJ2-3	TRBV18	-	14	ASSPWEAASTDTQY
TRBJ2-3	TRBV10-2	few	13	ASREGPSGTDTQY
TRBJ2-5	TRBV11-3	-	13	ASSFTPTGTGTQY
TRBJ1-2	TRBV12-5	-	13	ASALPSGEGYGYT
TRBJ1-6	TRBV18	-	14	ASSRLPTGTDSPLH
TRBJ1-6	TRBV9	-	15	ASSVGGTDRPNSPLH
TRBJ1-1	TRBV29-1	few	12	SVEGGQLNTEAF
TRBJ1-2	TRBV7-9	-	13	ASSLEFGTAYGYT
TRBJ1-4	TRBV5-6	-	12	ASSLGGRVEKLF
TRBJ1-1	TRBV5-4	-	13	ASSTYRGLNTEAF
TRBJ2-2	TRBV19	-	13	ASRGTYPNTGELF
TRBJ2-1	TRBV18	-	13	ASSPPGTRVNEQF
TRBJ2-3	TRBV4-3	-	12	ASSLSGTGGTQY
TRBJ1-6	TRBV7-8	-	14	ASSLVGETGNSPLH
TRBJ1-1	TRBV28	-	11	ASSRGGIREAF
TRBJ2-3	TRBV4-1	-	13	ASTRTSGGTDTQY
TRBJ2-1	TRBV27	-	13	ASSSLGGRDNEQF
TRBJ1-1	TRBV29-1	-	13	SVENPGTPNTEAF
TRBJ2-2	TRBV6-5	-	14	ASSYYWTGNTGELF
TRBJ1-2	TRBV7-2	-	11	ASSSDRAYGYT
TRBJ2-5	TRBV5-4	-	14	ASRTSGAAKQETQY
TRBJ1-1	TRBV3-1/TRBV3-2	-	12	ASSPLQGLGEAF
TRBJ2-5	TRBV6-1	-	12	ASSESGSWETQY
TRBJ1-1	TRBV5-1	once	12	ASSGREGDTEAF
TRBJ2-7	TRBV9	-	11	ASSVEQSYEQY
TRBJ1-6	TRBV27	-	10	ASSIGGSPLH
TRBJ1-1	TRBV19	-	13	ASSWDNQMNTEAF
TRBJ2-1	TRBV4-2	-	14	ASSQAKGLASNEQF
TRBJ2-7	TRBV18	-	11	ASSPGGTDEQY
TRBJ2-1	TRBV3-1/TRBV3-2	-	12	ASSPRTGNNEQF
TRBJ2-5	TRBV5-1	-	12	ASRSGDGKETQY
TRBJ2-3	TRBV2	-	13	ASSGLAGIVDTQY
TRBJ2-5	TRBV6-5	-	11	ASGPGSWETQY
TRBJ1-6	TRBV5-1	-	15	ASSLGTVSSYNSPLH
TRBJ1-4	TRBV19	-	11	ASRRMGGEKLF
TRBJ1-5	TRBV24-1	-	15	ATSDAFTPASNQPQH
TRBJ1-4	TRBV6-5	-	13	ASGRGVITNEKLF
TRBJ2-7	TRBV28	-	14	ASSRATGALSYEQY
TRBJ1-2	TRBV5-4	-	12	ASSLVGQPGGYT
TRBJ1-5	TRBV5-1	-	12	ASSTGDGSQPQH
TRBJ1-2	TRBV29-1	-	7	SVLEGYT
TRBJ2-1	TRBV7-2	-	15	ASSPSGAGSGYNEQF
TRBJ1-3	TRBV3-1/TRBV3-2	-	12	ASSRRRTGNTIY
TRBJ2-5	TRBV23-1	-	12	ASSRWQIIETQY
TRBJ2-2	TRBV19	-	14	ASSIHLRGNTGELF
TRBJ2-1	TRBV7-8	-	13	ASSYRLAAYNEQF
TRBJ1-5	TRBV12-3/TRBV12-4	-	11	ASSRRENQPQH
TRBJ1-6	TRBV9	-	12	ASSVGGRNSPLH